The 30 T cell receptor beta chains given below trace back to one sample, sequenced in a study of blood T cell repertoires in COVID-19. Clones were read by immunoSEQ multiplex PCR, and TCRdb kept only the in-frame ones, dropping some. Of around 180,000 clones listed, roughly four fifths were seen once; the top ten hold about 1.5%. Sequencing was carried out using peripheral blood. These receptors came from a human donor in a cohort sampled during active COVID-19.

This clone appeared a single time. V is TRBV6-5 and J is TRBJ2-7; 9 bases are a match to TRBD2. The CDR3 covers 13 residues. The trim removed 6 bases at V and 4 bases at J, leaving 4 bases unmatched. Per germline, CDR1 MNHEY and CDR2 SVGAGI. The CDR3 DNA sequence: TGTGCCAGCAGCCAGCGGGAGGATTACGAGCAGTACTTC. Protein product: CASSQREDYEQYF.

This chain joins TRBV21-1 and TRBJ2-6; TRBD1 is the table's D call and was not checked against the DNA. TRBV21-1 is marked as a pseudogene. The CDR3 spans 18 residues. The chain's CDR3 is CASSKPVTGTYWANVLTF. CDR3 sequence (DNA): TGTGCCAGCAGCAAACCCGTGACAGGGACGTACTGGGCCAACGTCCTGACTTTC.

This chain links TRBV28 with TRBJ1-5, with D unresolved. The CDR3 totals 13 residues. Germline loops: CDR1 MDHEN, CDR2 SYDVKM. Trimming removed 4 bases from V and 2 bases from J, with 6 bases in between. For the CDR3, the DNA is TGTGCCAGCAGTTCCCGGGGCAATCAGCCCCAGCATTTT. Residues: CASSSRGNQPQHF.

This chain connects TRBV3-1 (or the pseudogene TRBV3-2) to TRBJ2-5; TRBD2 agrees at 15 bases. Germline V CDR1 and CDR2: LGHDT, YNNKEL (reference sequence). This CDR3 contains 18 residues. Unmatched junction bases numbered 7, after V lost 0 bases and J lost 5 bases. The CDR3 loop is CASSQDWTSGREGETQYF. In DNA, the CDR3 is TGTGCCAGCAGCCAAGATTGGACTAGCGGGAGGGAAGGGGAGACCCAGTACTTC.

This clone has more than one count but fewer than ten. For the CDR3, the DNA is TGTGCCAGCAGTTACTCACACCATCGGCATTTT. Its translation is CASSYSHHRHF. The chain couples TRBV6-2 or TRBV6-3 to TRBJ1-5; D ambiguous. The V end lost 0 bases, the J end lost 15 bases, and 9 bases lay between the germline ends. The CDR3 is 11 residues long. Germline values: CDR1 MNHEY, CDR2 SVGEGT.

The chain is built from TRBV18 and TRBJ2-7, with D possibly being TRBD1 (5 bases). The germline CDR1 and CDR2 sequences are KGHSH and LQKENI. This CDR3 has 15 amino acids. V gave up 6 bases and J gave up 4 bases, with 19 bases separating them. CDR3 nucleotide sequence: TGTGCCAGCTCGGCAGGGTCCTCGAAAAGGTACGAGCAGTACTTC. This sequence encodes CASSAGSSKRYEQYF.

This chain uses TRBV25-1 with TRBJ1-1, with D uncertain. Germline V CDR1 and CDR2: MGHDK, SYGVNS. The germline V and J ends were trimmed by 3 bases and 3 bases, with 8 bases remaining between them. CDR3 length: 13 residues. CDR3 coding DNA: TGTGCCAGCAGTGACTCCGGGTACACTGAAGCTTTCTTT. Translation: CASSDSGYTEAFF. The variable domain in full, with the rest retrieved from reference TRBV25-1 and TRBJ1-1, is EADIYQTPRYLVIGTGKKITLECSQTMGHDKMYWYQQDPGMELHLIHYSYGVNSTEKGDLSSESTVSRIRTEHFPLTLESARPSHTSQYLCASSDSGYTEAFFGQGTRLTVV.

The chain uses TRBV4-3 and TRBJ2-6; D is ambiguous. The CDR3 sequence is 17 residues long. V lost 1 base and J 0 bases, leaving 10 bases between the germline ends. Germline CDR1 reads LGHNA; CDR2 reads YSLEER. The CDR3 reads CASSQGLKSSGANVLTF. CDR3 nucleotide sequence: TGCGCCAGCAGCCAAGGACTCAAGAGCTCTGGGGCCAACGTCCTGACTTTC.

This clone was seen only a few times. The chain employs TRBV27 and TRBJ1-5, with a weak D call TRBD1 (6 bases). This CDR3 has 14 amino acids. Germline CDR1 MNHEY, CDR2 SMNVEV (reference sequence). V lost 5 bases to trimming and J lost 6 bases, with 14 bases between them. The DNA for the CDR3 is TGTGCCAGCAGTATGGGGGGGGGCGGTCAGCCCCAGCATTTT. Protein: CASSMGGGGQPQHF.

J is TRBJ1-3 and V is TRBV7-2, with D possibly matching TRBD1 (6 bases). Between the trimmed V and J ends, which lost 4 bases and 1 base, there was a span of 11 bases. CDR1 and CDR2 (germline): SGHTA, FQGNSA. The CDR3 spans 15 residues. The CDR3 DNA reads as TGTGCCAGCAGCTCTCAGGGGCGATCTGGAAACACCATATATTTT. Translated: CASSSQGRSGNTIYF.

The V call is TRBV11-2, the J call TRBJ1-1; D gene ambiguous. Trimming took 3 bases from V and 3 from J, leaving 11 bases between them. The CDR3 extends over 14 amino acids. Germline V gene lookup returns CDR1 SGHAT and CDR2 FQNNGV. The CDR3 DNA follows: TGTGCCAGCAGCTTGGGGAGGGAGCACACTGAAGCTTTCTTT. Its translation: CASSLGREHTEAFF. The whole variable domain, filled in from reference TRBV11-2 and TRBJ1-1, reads EAGVAQSPRYKIIEKRQSVAFWCNPISGHATLYWYQQILGQGPKLLIQFQNNGVVDDSQLPKDRFSAERLKGVDSTLKIQPAKLEDSAVYLCASSLGREHTEAFFGQGTRLTVV.

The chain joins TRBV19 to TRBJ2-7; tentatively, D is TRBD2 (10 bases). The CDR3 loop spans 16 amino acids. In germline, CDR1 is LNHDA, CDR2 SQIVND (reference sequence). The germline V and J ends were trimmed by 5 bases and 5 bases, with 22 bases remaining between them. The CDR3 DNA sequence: TGTGCCAGTAGTCTGGGACAGGGACTAGCGAGGAACGAGCAGTACTTC. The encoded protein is CASSLGQGLARNEQYF.

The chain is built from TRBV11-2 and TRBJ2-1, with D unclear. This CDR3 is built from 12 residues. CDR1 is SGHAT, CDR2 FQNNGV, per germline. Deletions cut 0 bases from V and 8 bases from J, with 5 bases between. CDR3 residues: CASSLDLDEQFF. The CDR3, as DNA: TGTGCCAGCAGCTTAGATCTCGATGAGCAGTTCTTC. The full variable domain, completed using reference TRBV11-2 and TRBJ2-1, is EAGVAQSPRYKIIEKRQSVAFWCNPISGHATLYWYQQILGQGPKLLIQFQNNGVVDDSQLPKDRFSAERLKGVDSTLKIQPAKLEDSAVYLCASSLDLDEQFFGPGTRLTVL.

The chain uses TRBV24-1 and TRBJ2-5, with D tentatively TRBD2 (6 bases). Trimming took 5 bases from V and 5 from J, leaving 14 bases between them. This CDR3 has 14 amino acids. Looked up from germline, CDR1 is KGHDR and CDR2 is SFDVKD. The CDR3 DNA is TGTGCCACCAGTGCTTTAATTGGGGGGGAGACCCAGTACTTC. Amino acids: CATSALIGGETQYF.

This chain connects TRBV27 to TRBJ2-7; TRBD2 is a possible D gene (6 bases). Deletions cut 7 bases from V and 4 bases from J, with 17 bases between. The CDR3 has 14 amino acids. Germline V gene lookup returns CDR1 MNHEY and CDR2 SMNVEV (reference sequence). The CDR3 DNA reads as TGTGCCAGCACCCCCCGGGCGGGACGTTACGAGCAGTACTTC. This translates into CASTPRAGRYEQYF.

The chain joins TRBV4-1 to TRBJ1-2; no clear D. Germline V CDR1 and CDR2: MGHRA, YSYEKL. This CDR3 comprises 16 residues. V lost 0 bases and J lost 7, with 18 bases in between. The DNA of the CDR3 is TGCGCCAGCAGCCAAGATCCGAGCATCGGCAGGTTTGGCTACACCTTC. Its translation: CASSQDPSIGRFGYTF.

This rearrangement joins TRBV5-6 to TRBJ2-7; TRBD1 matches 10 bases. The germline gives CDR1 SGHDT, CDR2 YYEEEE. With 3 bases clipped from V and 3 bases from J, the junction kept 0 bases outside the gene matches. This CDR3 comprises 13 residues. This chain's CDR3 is CASSWDRGYEQYF. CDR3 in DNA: TGTGCCAGCAGCTGGGACAGGGGCTACGAGCAGTACTTC.

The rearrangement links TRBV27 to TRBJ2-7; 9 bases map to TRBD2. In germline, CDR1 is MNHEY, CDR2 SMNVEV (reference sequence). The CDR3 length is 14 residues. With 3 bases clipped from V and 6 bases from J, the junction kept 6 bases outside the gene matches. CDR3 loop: CASSFAGGPSEQYF. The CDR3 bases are TGTGCCAGCAGTTTTGCGGGAGGGCCATCCGAGCAGTACTTC.

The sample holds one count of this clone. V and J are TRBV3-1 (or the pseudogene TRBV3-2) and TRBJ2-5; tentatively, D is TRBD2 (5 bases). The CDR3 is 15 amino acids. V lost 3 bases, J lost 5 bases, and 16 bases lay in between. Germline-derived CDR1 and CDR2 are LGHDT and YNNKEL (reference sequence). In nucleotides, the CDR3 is TGTGCCAGCAGCCAGGCGCGGACTTCGTGGGAGACCCAGTACTTC. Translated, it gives CASSQARTSWETQYF.

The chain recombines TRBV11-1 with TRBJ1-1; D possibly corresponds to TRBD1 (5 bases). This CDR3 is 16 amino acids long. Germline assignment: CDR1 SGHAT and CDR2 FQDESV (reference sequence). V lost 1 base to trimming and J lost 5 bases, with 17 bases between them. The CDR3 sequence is CASSLVGGGWGTEAFF. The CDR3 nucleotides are TGTGCCAGCAGCTTAGTCGGCGGAGGGTGGGGGACTGAAGCTTTCTTT.

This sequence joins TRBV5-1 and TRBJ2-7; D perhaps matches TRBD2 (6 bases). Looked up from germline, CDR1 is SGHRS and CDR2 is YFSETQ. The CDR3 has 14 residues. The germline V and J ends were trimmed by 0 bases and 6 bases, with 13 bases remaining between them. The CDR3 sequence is CASSLDPGDSEQYF. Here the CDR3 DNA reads TGCGCCAGCAGCTTGGACCCGGGAGACTCCGAGCAGTACTTC.

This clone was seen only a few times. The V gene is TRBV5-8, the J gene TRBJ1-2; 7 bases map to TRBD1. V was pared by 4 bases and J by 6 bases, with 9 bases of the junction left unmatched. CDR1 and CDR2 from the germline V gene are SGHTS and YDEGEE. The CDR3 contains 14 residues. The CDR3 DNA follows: TGTGCCAGCAGCAAAGACAGGGATTTTGATGGCTACACCTTC. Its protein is CASSKDRDFDGYTF.

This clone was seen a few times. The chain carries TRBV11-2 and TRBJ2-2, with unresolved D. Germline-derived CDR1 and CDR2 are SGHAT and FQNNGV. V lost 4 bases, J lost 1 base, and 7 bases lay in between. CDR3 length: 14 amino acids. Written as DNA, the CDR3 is TGTGCCAGCAGCTGGGCTCGGAACACCGGGGAGCTGTTTTTT. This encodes CASSWARNTGELFF.

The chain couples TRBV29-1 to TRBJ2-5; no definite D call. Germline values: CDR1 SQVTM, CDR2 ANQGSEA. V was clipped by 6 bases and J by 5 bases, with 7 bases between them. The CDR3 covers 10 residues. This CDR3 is CSVRRETQYF. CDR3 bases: TGCAGCGTGAGGCGGGAGACCCAGTACTTC.

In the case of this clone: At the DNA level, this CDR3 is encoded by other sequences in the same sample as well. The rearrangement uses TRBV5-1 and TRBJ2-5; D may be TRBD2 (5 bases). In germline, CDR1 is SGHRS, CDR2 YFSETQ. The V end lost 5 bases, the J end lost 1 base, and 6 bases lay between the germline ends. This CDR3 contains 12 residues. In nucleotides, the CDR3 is TGCGCCAGCAGTCTAGCCCAAGAGACCCAGTACTTC. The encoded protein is CASSLAQETQYF.

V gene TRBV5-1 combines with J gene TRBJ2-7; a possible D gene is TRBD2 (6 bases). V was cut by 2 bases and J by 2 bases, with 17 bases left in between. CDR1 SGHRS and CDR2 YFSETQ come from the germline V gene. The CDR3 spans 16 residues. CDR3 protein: CASSLSGRERTYEQYF. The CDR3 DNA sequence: TGCGCCAGCAGCTTATCCGGACGGGAGCGGACCTACGAGCAGTACTTC.

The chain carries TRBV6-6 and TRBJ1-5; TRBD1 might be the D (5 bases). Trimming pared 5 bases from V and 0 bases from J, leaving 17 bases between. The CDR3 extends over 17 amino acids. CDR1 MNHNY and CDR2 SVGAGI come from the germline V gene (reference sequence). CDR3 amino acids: CASSPRGRTYSNQPQHF. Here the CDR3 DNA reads TGTGCCAGCAGTCCCCGGGGGAGGACTTATAGCAATCAGCCCCAGCATTTT.

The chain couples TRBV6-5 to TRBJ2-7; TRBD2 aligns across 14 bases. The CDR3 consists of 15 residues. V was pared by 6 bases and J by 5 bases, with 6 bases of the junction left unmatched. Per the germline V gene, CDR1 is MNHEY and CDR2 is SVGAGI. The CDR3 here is CASSRTSGRPNEQYF. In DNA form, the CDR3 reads TGTGCCAGCAGCCGGACTAGCGGGAGGCCAAACGAGCAGTACTTC.

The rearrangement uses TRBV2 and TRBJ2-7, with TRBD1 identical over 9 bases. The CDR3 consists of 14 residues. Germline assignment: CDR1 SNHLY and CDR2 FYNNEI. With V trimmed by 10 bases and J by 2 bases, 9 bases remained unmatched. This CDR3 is CATSRGQGTYEQYF. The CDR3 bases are TGTGCCACCTCTCGGGGACAGGGAACCTACGAGCAGTACTTC. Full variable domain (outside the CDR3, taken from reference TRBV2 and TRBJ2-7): EPEVTQTPSHQVTQMGQEVILRCVPISNHLYFYWYRQILGQKVEFLVSFYNNEISEKSEIFDDQFSVERPDGSNFTLKIRSTKLEDSAMYFCATSRGQGTYEQYFGPGTRLTVT.

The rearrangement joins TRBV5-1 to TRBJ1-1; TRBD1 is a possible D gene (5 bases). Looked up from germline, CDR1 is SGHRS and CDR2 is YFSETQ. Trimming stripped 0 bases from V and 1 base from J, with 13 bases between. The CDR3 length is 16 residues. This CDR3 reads CASSLAVRVENTEAFF. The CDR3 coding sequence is TGCGCCAGCAGCTTGGCCGTCAGGGTTGAGAACACTGAAGCTTTCTTT.